Each of the 32 T cell receptor beta chains below was sequenced from the same sample in a study of radiotherapy plus CTLA-4 blockade in lung cancer. The data were produced by immunoSEQ multiplex PCR, yet TCRdb's version contains in-frame clones alone and is incomplete. The sample yields over 70,000 clones, approximately 84% seen once. Sequencing used peripheral blood, obtained from a patient treated with radiotherapy plus ipilimumab. All receptors derive from a human donor with non-small cell lung cancer who had a partial response to radiotherapy plus ipilimumab.

This clone was picked up a small number of times. This chain connects TRBV29-1 to TRBJ2-2; the match to TRBD1 covers 7 bases. Germline trimming cut 4 bases from V and 6 bases from J; bases unmatched to any gene: 5. CDR1 is SQVTM and CDR2 is ANQGSEA in the germline V gene. The CDR3 consists of 13 residues. CDR3 DNA sequence: TGCAGCGTTGCGGCCCAGGGGGCCGGGGAGCTGTTTTTT. Translated: CSVAAQGAGELFF.

The rearrangement uses TRBV19 and TRBJ2-1, with 7 nucleotides matching TRBD1. V gave up 3 bases and J gave up 3 bases; unmatched junction bases: 11. The germline CDR1 and CDR2 sequences are LNHDA and SQIVND (reference sequence). CDR3 length: 17 residues. As DNA, the CDR3 is TGTGCCAGTAGTATTCGGACAGGAGTCATAGTCTACAATGAGCAGTTCTTC. Translation: CASSIRTGVIVYNEQFF.

The chain joins TRBV6-5 to TRBJ1-1, with D perhaps matching TRBD1 (6 bases). The CDR3 has 14 amino acids. The germline V and J ends were trimmed by 4 bases and 7 bases, with 16 bases remaining between them. Looked up from germline, CDR1 is MNHEY and CDR2 is SVGAGI. CDR3 sequence reads: CASSSGTTAREAFF. Written as DNA, the CDR3 is TGTGCCAGCAGTTCCGGGACAACAGCCCGTGAAGCTTTCTTT.

The chain has TRBV10-1 and TRBJ2-2; 7 bases are a match to TRBD1. Germline V gives CDR1 WNHNN, CDR2 SYGVQD (reference sequence). Trimming cost V 6 bases and J 2 bases; bases outside gene matches: 6. The CDR3 loop spans 15 amino acids. The CDR3 DNA reads TGCGCCAGCAGAGCCCGACAGGGAAACACCGGGGAGCTGTTTTTT. Translating gives CASRARQGNTGELFF.

V usage is TRBV28 and J usage is TRBJ2-4, with D perhaps TRBD1 (6 bases). V was cut by 6 bases and J by 0 bases, with 9 bases left in between. The CDR3 runs 14 residues. Germline values: CDR1 MDHEN, CDR2 SYDVKM. CDR3 DNA: TGTGCCAGCAGCCCCAGGGGAGCCAAAAACATTCAGTACTTC. Amino acid sequence: CASSPRGAKNIQYF.

V gene TRBV21-1 combines with J gene TRBJ2-2; the D segment call TRBD2 is taken from the table without a DNA check. TRBV21-1 is a recognized pseudogene. The CDR3 totals 16 residues. The CDR3 protein is CAVREDTGVDTGELFF. DNA of the CDR3: TGTGCTGTCAGGGAGGACACCGGCGTGGACACCGGGGAGCTGTTTTTT.

This clone was counted between two and nine times. The J gene is TRBJ1-5, the V gene TRBV7-8, with TRBD1 identical over 7 bases. Germline loops: CDR1 SGHVS, CDR2 FQNEAQ. The CDR3 is made up of 15 amino acids. V was clipped by 1 base and J by 4 bases; unmatched bases: 4. The CDR3 DNA sequence: TGTGCCAGCAGCTTAGTGGGACAGCCTAATCAGCCCCAGCATTTT. It encodes CASSLVGQPNQPQHF.

The chain carries TRBV6-1 and TRBJ2-3, with D hard to call. CDR1 is MNHNS and CDR2 is SASEGT in the germline V gene. Trimming removed 0 bases from V and 1 base from J, with 5 bases in between. The CDR3 is 14 residues long. Here the CDR3 reads CASSEAGRTDTQYF. In nucleotides, the CDR3 is TGTGCCAGCAGTGAAGCGGGCCGCACAGATACGCAGTATTTT.

The chain has TRBV6-5 and TRBJ2-1; 7 bases align to TRBD2. The V gene end was trimmed by 0 bases and the J gene end by 4 bases; junction bases not matched to a gene: 6. Germline V CDR1 and CDR2: MNHEY, SVGAGI. There are 16 residues in the CDR3. The CDR3 DNA follows: TGTGCCAGCAGTTACTCTCTAGCGGCTTATTACAATGAGCAGTTCTTC. Translated, it gives CASSYSLAAYYNEQFF.

The genes are TRBV6-5 and TRBJ1-5, with unresolved D. V lost 2 bases and J lost 3, with 8 bases in between. CDR1 is MNHEY, CDR2 SVGAGI, per germline. The CDR3 is 14 residues long. CDR3 nucleotide sequence: TGTGCCAGCAGTTACAACAGCCACAATCAGCCCCAGCATTTT. Its protein is CASSYNSHNQPQHF.

The V call is TRBV7-3, the J call TRBJ2-1, with TRBD2 identical over 8 bases. Trimming removed 2 bases from V and 2 bases from J; junction bases left unmatched: 8. CDR1 and CDR2 (germline): SGHTA, FQGTGA. The CDR3 runs to 17 residues. CDR3 in DNA: TGTGCCAGCAGCTTAGTCGTGGCGGGAGGAGCCTACAATGAGCAGTTCTTC. Translated: CASSLVVAGGAYNEQFF.

This chain uses TRBV5-1 with TRBJ1-2; TRBD1 is a possible D gene (5 bases). CDR3 length: 13 residues. Germline V gene sequence: CDR1 SGHRS, CDR2 YFSETQ. V lost 4 bases to trimming and J lost 6 bases, with 13 bases between them. The CDR3 here is CASSPSGGHGYTF. The CDR3 DNA reads as TGCGCCAGCAGCCCCTCCGGGGGTCATGGCTACACCTTC.

A word on this clone: One end of the junction is discordant with germline, which a read error may explain. The rearrangement joins TRBV4-1 to TRBJ1-1, with 7 bases matching TRBD1. Germline lookup yields CDR1 MGHRA and CDR2 YSYEKL. The CDR3 has 14 residues. CDR3 DNA sequence: TGCGCCAGCAACCAAGACAGGGTTATGTCTGAAGCTTTCTTT. This sequence encodes CASNQDRVMSEAFF.

This rearrangement joins TRBV4-2 to TRBJ1-6; 7 nucleotides agree with TRBD1. Trimming removed 3 bases from V and 6 bases from J; junction bases left unmatched: 5. The CDR3 consists of 15 residues. The germline CDR1 and CDR2 sequences are LGHNA and YNFKEQ. As DNA, the CDR3 is TGTGCCAGCAGCCAGCTACAGGGGAGTAATTCACCCCTCCACTTT. Its translation is CASSQLQGSNSPLHF.

The chain carries TRBV6-5 and TRBJ1-2; TRBD1 aligns across 8 bases. Germline V gene sequence: CDR1 MNHEY, CDR2 SVGAGI. This CDR3 has 15 residues. Unmatched junction bases numbered 11, after V lost 8 bases and J lost 3 bases. CDR3 loop: CASLNARGQDYGYTF. The CDR3 DNA reads as TGTGCCAGCCTAAATGCCCGGGGACAGGACTATGGCTACACCTTC.

J is TRBJ1-1 and V is TRBV30; D gene uncertain. Trimming took 0 bases from V and 7 from J, leaving 6 bases between them. CDR3 size: 11 residues. Germline V gives CDR1 GTSNPN, CDR2 SVGIG (reference sequence). Here the CDR3 DNA reads TGTGCCTGGAGTGTAGTGAGTGAAGCTTTCTTT. As protein: CAWSVVSEAFF.

The chain is built from TRBV27 and TRBJ2-2, with 14 bases that match TRBD2. CDR1 is MNHEY and CDR2 is SMNVEV in the germline V gene (reference sequence). The V gene end was trimmed by 0 bases and the J gene end by 1 base; junction bases not matched to a gene: 4. There are 19 residues in the CDR3. In DNA, the CDR3 is TGTGCCAGCAGTTTATCGGGACTAGCGGGAGTATGGAACACCGGGGAGCTGTTTTTT. It translates to CASSLSGLAGVWNTGELFF.

With respect to this clone: One junction end disagrees with the germline gene, perhaps due to a read error. Other DNA sequences in the same sample also yield this CDR3. The CDR3 bases are TGCGCCACCAGCAGAGATGTCGGGACTAACACCGGGGAGCTGTTTTTT. Its protein is CATSRDVGTNTGELFF. V usage is TRBV15 and J usage is TRBJ2-2; D might be TRBD2 (6 bases). The CDR3 is 16 amino acids. Germline-derived CDR1 and CDR2 are LNHNV and YYDKDF (reference sequence). Looking up the rest from reference TRBV15 and TRBJ2-2 gives the full variable domain: DAMVIQNPRYQVTQFGKPVTLSCSQTLNHNVMYWYQQKSSQAPKLLFHYYDKDFNNEADTPDNFQSRRPNTSFCFLDIRSPGLGDTAMYLCATSRDVGTNTGELFFGEGSRLTVL.

The chain couples TRBV6-5 to TRBJ2-7; no firm D call. CDR1 and CDR2 from the germline V gene are MNHEY and SVGAGI. The V end was cut by 3 bases, the J end by 4 bases, with 4 bases between. The CDR3 is 11 amino acids. CDR3 sequence: CASSYMYEQYF. The CDR3, as DNA: TGTGCCAGCAGTTATATGTACGAGCAGTACTTC.

This chain uses TRBV16 with TRBJ1-2, with 7 bases identical to TRBD1. The CDR3 contains 16 residues. The germline V gene has CDR1 KGHSY and CDR2 FQNENV. The V segment lost 3 bases and the J segment 4 bases; nucleotides outside the gene matches: 11. In DNA, the CDR3 is TGTGCCAGCAGCCAGTCGATGACAGGGATCTTCTATGGCTACACCTTC. This encodes CASSQSMTGIFYGYTF.

The chain recombines TRBV7-2 with TRBJ1-1; D remains unclear. The germline V gene has CDR1 SGHTA and CDR2 FQGNSA. With 3 bases removed from V and 0 bases from J, the gap between germline ends came to 8 bases. This CDR3 region has 14 residues. This chain's CDR3 is CASSFTHMNTEAFF. The CDR3 DNA reads as TGTGCCAGCAGCTTCACCCACATGAACACTGAAGCTTTCTTT. Full variable domain (remainder filled in from reference TRBV7-2 and TRBJ1-1): GAGVSQSPSNKVTEKGKDVELRCDPISGHTALYWYRQSLGQGLEFLIYFQGNSAPDKSGLPSDRFSAERTGGSVSTLTIQRTQQEDSAVYLCASSFTHMNTEAFFGQGTRLTVV.

The rearrangement uses TRBV7-2 and TRBJ1-1; D may be TRBD1 (6 bases). V dropped 5 bases and J dropped 1 base, with 14 bases sitting between them. The CDR3 is 15 amino acids. Germline CDR1 SGHTA, CDR2 FQGNSA. CDR3 nucleotide sequence: TGTGCCAGCAGCACTCGACAGGAAGGGAACACTGAAGCTTTCTTT. It is translated as CASSTRQEGNTEAFF.

This chain connects TRBV18 to TRBJ1-5; 7 bases are shared with TRBD1. Germline CDR1 and CDR2: KGHSH and LQKENI. The CDR3 contains 16 residues. Losses at the gene ends were 3 bases for V and 0 bases for J; bases not matched to a gene: 5. Here the CDR3 DNA reads TGTGCCAGCTCACCCCAGGGGGTATCTAGCAATCAGCCCCAGCATTTT. It codes for CASSPQGVSSNQPQHF.

The chain has TRBV6-1 and TRBJ1-1, with 8 bases matching TRBD1. The CDR3 has 15 amino acids. Germline CDR1 and CDR2: MNHNS and SASEGT. The V segment lost 4 bases and the J segment 0 bases; nucleotides outside the gene matches: 4. CDR3 protein: CASSVPGQVNTEAFF. CDR3 sequence (DNA): TGTGCCAGCAGTGTACCGGGACAGGTGAACACTGAAGCTTTCTTT.

The chain links TRBV28 to TRBJ2-7; TRBD1 matches 9 bases. J gave up 1 base and V 5 bases, and 3 bases lay outside the gene matches. The CDR3 is 14 residues long. Germline assignment: CDR1 MDHEN and CDR2 SYDVKM. CDR3 bases: TGTGCCAGCAGTCGGGACAGGGTGTCCTACGAGCAGTACTTC. Translating it yields CASSRDRVSYEQYF.

This chain joins TRBV4-3 and TRBJ1-1, with a possible D match to TRBD1 (6 bases). The V gene lost 1 base and the J gene lost 5 bases, with 14 bases spanning the gap. This CDR3 region has 15 residues. Germline CDR1 reads LGHNA; CDR2 reads YSLEER. The CDR3: CASSQVRGGGTEAFF. The CDR3 DNA reads as TGCGCCAGCAGCCAAGTCCGGGGAGGGGGAACTGAAGCTTTCTTT.

This chain links TRBV5-4 with TRBJ2-2; 9 nucleotides align to TRBD2. Germline CDR1 is SGHNT and CDR2 is YYREEE (reference sequence). This CDR3 has 15 residues. Losses at the gene ends were 3 bases for V and 1 base for J; bases not matched to a gene: 1. CDR3 DNA: TGTGCCAGCAGCTCGACTAGCGGGAACACCGGGGAGCTGTTTTTT. Protein product: CASSSTSGNTGELFF.

The V gene is TRBV30, the J gene TRBJ1-1, with 9 bases aligning to TRBD1. V gave up 5 bases and J gave up 4 bases; unmatched junction bases: 14. This CDR3 has 16 amino acids. Germline CDR1 reads GTSNPN; CDR2 reads SVGIG (reference sequence). The CDR3 DNA reads TGTGCCTGGCAGACCGGGACAGGGTGGTTAGGCACTGAAGCTTTCTTT. Its translation: CAWQTGTGWLGTEAFF.

This CDR3 is CASTVTNTQYF. In DNA, the CDR3 is TGTGCCAGCACCGTGACTAATACGCAGTATTTT. The chain carries TRBV2 and TRBJ2-3, with D perhaps TRBD2 (5 bases). Per germline, CDR1 SNHLY and CDR2 FYNNEI. This CDR3 spans 11 amino acids. Trimming removed 7 bases at V and 7 bases at J, with 9 bases between.

The chain links TRBV5-1 to TRBJ1-1, with D possibly TRBD1 on 5 matching bases. V shed 2 bases and J shed 10 bases, with 15 bases lying between them. In germline, CDR1 is SGHRS, CDR2 YFSETQ. The CDR3 consists of 13 residues. DNA for the CDR3: TGCGCCAGCAGCTTTACTTCCGGGGGAAGAGCTTTCTTT. Translating gives CASSFTSGGRAFF.

The rearrangement joins TRBV28 to TRBJ1-1; tentatively, D is TRBD1 (5 bases). In germline, CDR1 is MDHEN, CDR2 SYDVKM. The CDR3 has 20 residues. V lost 3 bases and J lost 1, with 27 bases in between. Written as DNA, the CDR3 is TGTGCCAGCAGTTTCGCGGGGATTTCCAGGGCCCCGCTCAAGAACACTGAAGCTTTCTTT. Translation: CASSFAGISRAPLKNTEAFF.

The V and J genes are TRBV21-1 and TRBJ1-1. TRBV21-1 is flagged as a pseudogene. The CDR3 sequence is 13 residues long. CDR3 region: CASSKVRDTEAFF. CDR3 nucleotides: TGTGCCAGCAGCAAAGTTCGGGACACTGAAGCTTTCTTT.